The text below deals with one T cell receptor (beta chain). This specimen belongs to a study of control samples from healthy donors and cancer patients. This table comes from immunoSEQ multiplex PCR, and its TCRdb copy is limited to in-frame clones, with some not included. The sample holds about 110,000 clones, about nine tenths seen once. Deletions cut 1 base from V and 4 bases from J, with 10 bases between. The germline V gene has CDR1 LGHNT and CDR2 FRNRAP. This CDR3 is 15 amino acids long. This clonotype was obtained from a human donor in good health. The donor label of this sample is uncertain. The chain recombines TRBV12-5 with TRBJ2-2; D might be TRBD2 (6 bases). Sequenced input: blood. The CDR3 bases are TGTGCTAGTGGTTTGGGACTAGGATCCACCGGGGAGCTGTTTTTT. It codes for CASGLGLGSTGELFF.